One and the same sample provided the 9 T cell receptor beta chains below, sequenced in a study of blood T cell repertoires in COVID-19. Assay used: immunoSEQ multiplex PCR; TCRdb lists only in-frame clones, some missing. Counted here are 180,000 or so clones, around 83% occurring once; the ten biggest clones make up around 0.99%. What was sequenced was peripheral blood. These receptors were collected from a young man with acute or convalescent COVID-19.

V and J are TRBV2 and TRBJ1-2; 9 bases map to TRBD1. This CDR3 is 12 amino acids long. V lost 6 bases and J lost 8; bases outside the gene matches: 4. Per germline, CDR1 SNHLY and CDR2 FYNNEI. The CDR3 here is CASRVDRGGYTF. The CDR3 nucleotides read TGTGCCAGCAGGGTGGACAGGGGAGGCTACACCTTC.

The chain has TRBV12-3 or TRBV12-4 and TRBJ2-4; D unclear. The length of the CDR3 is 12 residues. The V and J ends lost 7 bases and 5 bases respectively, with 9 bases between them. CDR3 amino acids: CASKNRENIQYF. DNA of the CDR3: TGTGCCAGCAAAAACAGAGAAAACATTCAGTACTTC.

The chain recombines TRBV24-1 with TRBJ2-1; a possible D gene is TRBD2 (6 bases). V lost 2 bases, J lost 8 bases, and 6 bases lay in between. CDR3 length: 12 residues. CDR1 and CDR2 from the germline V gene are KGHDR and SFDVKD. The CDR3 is CATSDSSDEQFF. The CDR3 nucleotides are TGTGCCACCAGTGATTCTAGCGATGAGCAGTTCTTC.

CDR3 in amino acids: CASSSFGNTEAFF. CDR3 in DNA: TGTGCCAGCAGTTCGTTCGGGAACACTGAAGCTTTCTTT. This rearrangement joins TRBV6-5 to TRBJ1-1, with unresolved D. CDR1 is MNHEY and CDR2 is SVGAGI in the germline V gene. The germline V and J ends were trimmed by 4 bases and 1 base, with 7 bases remaining between them. CDR3 length equals 13 residues.

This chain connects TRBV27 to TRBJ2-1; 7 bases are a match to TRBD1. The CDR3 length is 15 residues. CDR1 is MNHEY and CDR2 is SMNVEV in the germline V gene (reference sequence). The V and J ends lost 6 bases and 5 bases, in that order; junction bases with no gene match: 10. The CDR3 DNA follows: TGTGCCAGCAGGAAGGACAGGAGCCAAAACAATGAGCAGTTCTTC. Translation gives CASRKDRSQNNEQFF.

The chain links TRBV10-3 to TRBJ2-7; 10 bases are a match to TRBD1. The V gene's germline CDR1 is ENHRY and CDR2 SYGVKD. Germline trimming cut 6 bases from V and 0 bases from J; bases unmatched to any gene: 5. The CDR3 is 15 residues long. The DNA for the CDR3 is TGTGCCATCAGCCGCGGACAGGGGGGCTCCTACGAGCAGTACTTC. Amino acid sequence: CAISRGQGGSYEQYF.

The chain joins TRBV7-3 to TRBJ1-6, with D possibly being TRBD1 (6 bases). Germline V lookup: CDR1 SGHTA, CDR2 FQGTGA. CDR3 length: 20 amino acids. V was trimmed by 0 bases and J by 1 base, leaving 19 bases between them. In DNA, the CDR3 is TGTGCCAGCAGCTTAACGTTTGACTACGAGGGGGAGTCCTATAATTCACCCCTCCACTTT. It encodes CASSLTFDYEGESYNSPLHF.

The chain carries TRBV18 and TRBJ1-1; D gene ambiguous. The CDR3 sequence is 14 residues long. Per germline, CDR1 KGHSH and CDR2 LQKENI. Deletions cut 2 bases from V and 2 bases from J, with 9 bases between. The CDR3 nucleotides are TGTGCCAGCTCACCAAAAGTCGGTAACACTGAAGCTTTCTTT. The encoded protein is CASSPKVGNTEAFF.

CDR3 protein: CASRDRAGTDTQYF. The CDR3 nucleotides read TGTGCCAGTAGGGACAGGGCCGGCACAGATACGCAGTATTTT. The chain has TRBV19 and TRBJ2-3; 8 nucleotides agree with TRBD1. CDR3 length equals 14 residues. Germline loops: CDR1 LNHDA, CDR2 SQIVND (reference sequence). V shed 6 bases and J 1 base; nucleotides not matched to a gene: 3.